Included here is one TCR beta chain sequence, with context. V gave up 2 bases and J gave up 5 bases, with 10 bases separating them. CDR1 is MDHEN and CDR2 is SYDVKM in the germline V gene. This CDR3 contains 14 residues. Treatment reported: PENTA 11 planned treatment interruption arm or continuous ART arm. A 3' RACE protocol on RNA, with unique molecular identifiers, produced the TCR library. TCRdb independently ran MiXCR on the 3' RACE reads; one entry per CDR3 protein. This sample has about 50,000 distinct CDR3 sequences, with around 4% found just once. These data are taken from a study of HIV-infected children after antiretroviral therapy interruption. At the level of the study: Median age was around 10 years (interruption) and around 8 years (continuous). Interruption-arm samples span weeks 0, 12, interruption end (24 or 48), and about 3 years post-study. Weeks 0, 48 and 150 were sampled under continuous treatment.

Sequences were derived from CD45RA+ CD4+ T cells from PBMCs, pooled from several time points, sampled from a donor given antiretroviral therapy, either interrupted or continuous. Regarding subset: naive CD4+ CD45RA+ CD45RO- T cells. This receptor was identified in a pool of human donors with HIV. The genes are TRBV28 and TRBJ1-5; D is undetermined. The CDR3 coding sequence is TGTGCCAGCAGTTTAAGGGTTTTCGATCAGCCCCAGCATTTT. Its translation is CASSLRVFDQPQHF.